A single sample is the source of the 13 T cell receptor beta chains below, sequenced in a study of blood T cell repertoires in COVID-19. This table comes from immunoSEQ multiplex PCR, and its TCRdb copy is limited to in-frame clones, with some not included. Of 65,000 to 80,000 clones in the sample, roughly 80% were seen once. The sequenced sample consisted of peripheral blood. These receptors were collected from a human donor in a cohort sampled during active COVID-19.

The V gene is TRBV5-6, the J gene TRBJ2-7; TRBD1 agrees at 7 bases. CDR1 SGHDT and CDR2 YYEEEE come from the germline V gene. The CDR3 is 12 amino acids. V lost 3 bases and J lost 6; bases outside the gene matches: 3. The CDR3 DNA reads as TGTGCCAGCAGCTATACAGGGGTCGAGCAGTACTTC. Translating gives CASSYTGVEQYF. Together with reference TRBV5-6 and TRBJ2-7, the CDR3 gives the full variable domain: DAGVTQSPTHLIKTRGQQVTLRCSPKSGHDTVSWYQQALGQGPQFIFQYYEEEERQRGNFPDRFSGHQFPNYSSELNVNALLLGDSALYLCASSYTGVEQYFGPGTRLTVT.

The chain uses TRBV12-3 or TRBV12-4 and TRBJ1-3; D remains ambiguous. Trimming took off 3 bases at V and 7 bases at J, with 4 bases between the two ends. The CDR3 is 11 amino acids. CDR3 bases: TGTGCCAGCAGTTTTAGCAACACCATATATTTT. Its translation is CASSFSNTIYF.

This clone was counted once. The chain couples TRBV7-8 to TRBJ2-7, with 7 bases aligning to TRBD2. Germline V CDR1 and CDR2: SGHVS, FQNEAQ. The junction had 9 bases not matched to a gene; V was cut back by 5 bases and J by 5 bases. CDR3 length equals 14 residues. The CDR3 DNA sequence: TGTGCCAGCAGCCCCTGGGAGGGGCCCCACGAGCAGTACTTC. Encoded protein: CASSPWEGPHEQYF.

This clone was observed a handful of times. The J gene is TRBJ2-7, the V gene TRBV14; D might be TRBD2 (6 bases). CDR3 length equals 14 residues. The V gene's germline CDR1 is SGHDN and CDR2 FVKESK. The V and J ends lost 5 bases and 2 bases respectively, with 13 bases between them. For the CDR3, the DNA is TGTGCCAGCAGCGATGGGACTGGTCCCTACGAGCAGTACTTC. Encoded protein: CASSDGTGPYEQYF.

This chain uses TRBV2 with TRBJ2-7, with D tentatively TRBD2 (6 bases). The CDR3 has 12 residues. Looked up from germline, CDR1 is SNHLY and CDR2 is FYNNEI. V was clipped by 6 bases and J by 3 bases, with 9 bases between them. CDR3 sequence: CASRPGSYEQYF. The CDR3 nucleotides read TGTGCCAGCAGGCCCGGGAGCTACGAGCAGTACTTC.

CDR3 in DNA: TGTGCCAGCAGTGAAGGTTGGAGGGACAGGGGCCAACGACTGTTTTTT. It is translated as CASSEGWRDRGQRLFF. This chain connects TRBV25-1 to TRBJ1-4, with 10 bases identical to TRBD1. CDR1 is MGHDK and CDR2 is SYGVNS in the germline V gene. CDR3 length: 16 amino acids. V lost 2 bases to trimming and J lost 13 bases; unmatched junction nucleotides: 13.

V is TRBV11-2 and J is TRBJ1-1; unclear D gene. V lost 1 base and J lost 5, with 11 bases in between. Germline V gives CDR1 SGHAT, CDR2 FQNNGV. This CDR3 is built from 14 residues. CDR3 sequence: CASSLASRGTEAFF. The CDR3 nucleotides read TGTGCCAGCAGCTTAGCAAGCAGAGGGACTGAAGCTTTCTTT.

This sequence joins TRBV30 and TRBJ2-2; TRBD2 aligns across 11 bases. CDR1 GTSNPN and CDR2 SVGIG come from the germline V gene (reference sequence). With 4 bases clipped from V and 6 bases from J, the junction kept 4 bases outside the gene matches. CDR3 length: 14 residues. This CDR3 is CAWKLAGGAGELFF. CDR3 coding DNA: TGTGCCTGGAAGCTAGCGGGGGGAGCCGGGGAGCTGTTTTTT. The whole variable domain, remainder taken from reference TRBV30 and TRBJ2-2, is SQTIHQWPATLVQPVGSPLSLECTVEGTSNPNLYWYRQAAGRGLQLLFYSVGIGQISSEVPQNLSASRPQDRQFILSSKKLLLSDSGFYLCAWKLAGGAGELFFGEGSRLTVL.

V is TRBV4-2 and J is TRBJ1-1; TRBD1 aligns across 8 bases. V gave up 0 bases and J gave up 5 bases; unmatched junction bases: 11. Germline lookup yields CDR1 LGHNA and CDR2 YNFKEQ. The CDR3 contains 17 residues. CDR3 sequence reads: CASSQDLTGGMGTEAFF. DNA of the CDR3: TGTGCCAGCAGCCAAGATCTAACAGGGGGTATGGGTACTGAAGCTTTCTTT.

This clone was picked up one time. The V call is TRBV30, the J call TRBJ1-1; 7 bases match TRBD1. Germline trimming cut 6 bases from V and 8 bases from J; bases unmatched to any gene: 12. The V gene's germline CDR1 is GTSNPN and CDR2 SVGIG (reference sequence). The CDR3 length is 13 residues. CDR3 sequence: CACKRQGSPEAFF. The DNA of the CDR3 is TGTGCCTGTAAACGACAGGGTTCCCCAGAAGCTTTCTTT.

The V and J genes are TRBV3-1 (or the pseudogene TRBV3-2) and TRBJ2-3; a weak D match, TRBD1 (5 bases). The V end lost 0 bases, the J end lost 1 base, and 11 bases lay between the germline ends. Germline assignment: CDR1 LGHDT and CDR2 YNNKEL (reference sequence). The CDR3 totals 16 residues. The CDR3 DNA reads TGTGCCAGCAGCCAAGATAGGCAGGGCGGCACAGATACGCAGTATTTT. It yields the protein CASSQDRQGGTDTQYF.

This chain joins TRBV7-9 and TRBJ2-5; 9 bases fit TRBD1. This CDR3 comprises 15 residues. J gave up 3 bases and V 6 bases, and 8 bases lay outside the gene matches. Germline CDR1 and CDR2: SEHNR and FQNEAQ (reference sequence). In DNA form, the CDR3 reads TGTGCCAGCAGTAATCCGGACAGGGGAAAAGAGACCCAGTACTTC. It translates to CASSNPDRGKETQYF.

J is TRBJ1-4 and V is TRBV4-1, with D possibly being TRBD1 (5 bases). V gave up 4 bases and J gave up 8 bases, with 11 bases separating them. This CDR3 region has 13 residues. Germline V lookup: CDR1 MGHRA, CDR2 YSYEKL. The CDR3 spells CASSPQGEEKLFF. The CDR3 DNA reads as TGCGCCAGCAGCCCCCAGGGTGAGGAAAAACTGTTTTTT.